The rows below give T cell receptor beta chains drawn from one sample of a study of cytomegalovirus exposure and HLA in healthy donors. Measured with immunoSEQ multiplex PCR; TCRdb has only the in-frame clones, and not every one. The table includes around 56,000 clones, about 92% detected once. Sequenced sample: PBMCs. These receptors were taken from a woman aged 18-29 years in good health and CMV-seropositive. Both conserved end residues are part of each CDR3. A D gene is named only where the DNA matches it firmly. Clone size is shown for a subset of rows, as once, few, many or a class of expanded clone.

j_call d_call v_call clone_size cdr3_nt cdr3_aa
TRBJ2-1 NA TRBV6-1 NA TGTGCCAGCAGTGAAGGCTGGGGCAGATACCCCGAGTTCTTC CASSEGWGRYPEFF
TRBJ2-7 TRBD1 TRBV4-1 NA TGCGCCAGCAGCCTGCGACAGGGGACCTACGAGCAGTACTTC CASSLRQGTYEQYF
TRBJ1-2 NA TRBV11-2 NA TGTGCCAGCAGCTCGCCTCGGGGGAAGAAGGGCAACTATGGCTACACCTTC CASSSPRGKKGNYGYTF
TRBJ1-1 NA TRBV6-5 NA TGTGCCAGCAGCGCCAGAACTGAAGCTTTCTTT CASSARTEAFF
TRBJ2-5 NA TRBV14 NA TGTGCCAGCAGCCAAGGGGTTTCGACAGGCAACCAAGAGACCCAGTACTTC CASSQGVSTGNQETQYF
TRBJ1-1 NA TRBV4-1 NA TGCGCCAGCAGCCAGGCTAGCCCTCAGGGGAGGAACACTGAAGCTTTCTTT CASSQASPQGRNTEAFF
TRBJ1-5 TRBD1 TRBV6-6 NA TGTGCCAGCAACGCCGGGACAGGGGTCCCACTACAGCCCCAGCATTTT CASNAGTGVPLQPQHF
TRBJ2-1 NA TRBV7-3 NA TGTGCCAGCAGCTCCACAAGCTCCTACAATGAGCAGTTCTTC CASSSTSSYNEQFF
TRBJ2-3 NA TRBV6-6 NA TGTGCCAGCAGTTACTCGGGTCGCGCGGACACAGATACGCAGTATTTT CASSYSGRADTDTQYF
TRBJ2-1 NA TRBV5-1 NA TGCGCCAGCAGCCGGCCGGCGGGGACTAATGAGCAGTTCTTC CASSRPAGTNEQFF
TRBJ1-2 NA TRBV18 NA TGTGCCAGCTCACCGACAAGCTGGACGGGAAATGGCTACACCTTC CASSPTSWTGNGYTF
TRBJ2-2 NA TRBV12-5 NA TGTGCTAGTGGTTTGGTACTCGGGGTCGGCGGGGAGCTGTTTTTT CASGLVLGVGGELFF
TRBJ1-5 NA TRBV2 NA TGTGCCAGCAGTGAAGCGACTGTACGGCCCCAGCATTTT CASSEATVRPQHF
TRBJ1-4 TRBD1 TRBV5-1 once TGCGCCAGCAAGGGACAGGGGAATGAAAAACTGTTTTTT CASKGQGNEKLFF
TRBJ1-1 NA TRBV9 NA TGTGCCAGCAGCGTAACAGGGAACACTGAAGCTTTCTTT CASSVTGNTEAFF
TRBJ1-1 NA TRBV6-5 NA TGTGCCAGCAGTTTCGACAGCGGGGGCCTCACTGAAGCTTTCTTT CASSFDSGGLTEAFF
TRBJ2-2 NA TRBV27 NA TGTGCCAGCAGTCGATATCCGGGTAACACCGGGGAGCTGTTTTTT CASSRYPGNTGELFF